This T cell receptor beta chain comes out of a study of beta chain features in type 1 diabetes. Of the isolated RNA, all was reverse transcribed, and so the sequenced material was expressed TCRB transcripts. Method: immunoSEQ multiplex PCR; TCRdb's copy keeps in-frame clones and lacks some. The table shows 860,000 or so clones, with roughly 17% occurring only once. With respect to this clone: The sample carries other DNA sequences with the same CDR3.

Germline V gene data show CDR1 as SGHTA and CDR2 as FQGNSA. The CDR3 runs to 14 residues. The V end lost 3 bases, the J end lost 0 bases, and 5 bases lay between the germline ends. The source material was naive CD4+ T cells from blood. The sequence derives from a woman under 30 in good health. The genes are TRBV7-2 and TRBJ2-2, with D uncertain. This chain's CDR3 is CASSLGSNTGELFF. The CDR3 DNA reads as TGTGCCAGCAGCTTGGGGTCGAACACCGGGGAGCTGTTTTTT.